This T cell receptor beta chain was sequenced during a study of T cell changes during pregnancy in multiple sclerosis. Assay: immunoSEQ multiplex PCR; the TCRdb copy retains only in-frame clones and omits some. This table has roughly 38,000 clones, about 90% appearing once. V lost 1 base, J lost 4 bases, and 9 bases lay in between. The CDR3 length is 14 residues. Germline V gene lookup returns CDR1 MGHRA and CDR2 YSYEKL. The genes are TRBV4-1 and TRBJ2-3; D gene unclear. The sample in question was CD4+ T cells from peripheral blood mononuclear cells, obtained in the second trimester of pregnancy. The clonotype comes from a female donor in good health, enrolled as a control in a pregnancy study. The DNA for the CDR3 is TGCGCCAGCAGCCAAGGGCGGCCCCCAGATACGCAGTATTTT. Translating gives CASSQGRPPDTQYF.